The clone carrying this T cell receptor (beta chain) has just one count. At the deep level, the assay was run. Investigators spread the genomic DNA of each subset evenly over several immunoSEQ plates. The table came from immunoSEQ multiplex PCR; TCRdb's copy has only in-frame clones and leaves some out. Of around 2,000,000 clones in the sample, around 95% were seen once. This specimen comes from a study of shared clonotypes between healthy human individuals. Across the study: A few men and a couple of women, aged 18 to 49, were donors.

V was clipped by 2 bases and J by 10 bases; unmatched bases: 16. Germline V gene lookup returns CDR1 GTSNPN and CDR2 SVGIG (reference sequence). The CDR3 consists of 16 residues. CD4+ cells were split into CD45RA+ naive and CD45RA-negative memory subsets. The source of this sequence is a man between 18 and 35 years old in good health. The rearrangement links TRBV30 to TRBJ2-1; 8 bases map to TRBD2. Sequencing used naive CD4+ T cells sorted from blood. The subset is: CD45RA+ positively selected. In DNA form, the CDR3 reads TGTGCCTGGAGTACGGGGAAGCTTGCGGGGGGAAGAGAGCAGTTCTTC. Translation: CAWSTGKLAGGREQFF.